The 20 T cell receptor beta chains below all came from one sample that was sequenced in a study of cytomegalovirus exposure and HLA in healthy donors. The PCR had 60 Vbeta and 13 Jbeta primers. Produced via immunoSEQ multiplex PCR; TCRdb's table is partial and in-frame only. This sample has 250,000 to 350,000 clones, with roughly 90% found just once. The sample comprised PBMCs. The receptor source for this set is a man in his forties in good health and CMV-seropositive.

The chain carries TRBV27 and TRBJ2-1; D is ambiguous. This CDR3 contains 14 residues. In germline, CDR1 is MNHEY, CDR2 SMNVEV (reference sequence). Deletions cut 6 bases from V and 2 bases from J, with 11 bases between. The CDR3 is CASRWSSPYNEQFF. The CDR3 DNA reads as TGTGCCAGCAGATGGAGTTCGCCCTACAATGAGCAGTTCTTC.

J is TRBJ1-4 and V is TRBV27, with no clear D. From germline, CDR1 is MNHEY and CDR2 SMNVEV (reference sequence). V lost 8 bases to trimming and J lost 8 bases, with 15 bases between them. There are 13 residues in the CDR3. The CDR3 loop is CASSLGGGEKLFF. Written as DNA, the CDR3 is TGTGCCAGCTCGTTGGGAGGTGGCGAAAAACTGTTTTTT.

V gene TRBV28 combines with J gene TRBJ2-7, with TRBD1 matching 8 bases. V dropped 6 bases and J dropped 8; count of bases not matched to a gene: 15. There are 15 residues in the CDR3. Germline lookup yields CDR1 MDHEN and CDR2 SYDVKM. The CDR3: CASSPSGQVRMKQYF. The CDR3 DNA sequence: TGTGCCAGCAGCCCCTCGGGACAGGTCCGAATGAAGCAGTACTTC.

V usage is TRBV4-1 and J usage is TRBJ1-6; 9 bases align to TRBD1. The germline V gene has CDR1 MGHRA and CDR2 YSYEKL. V lost 0 bases, J lost 10 bases, and 1 base stayed unmatched. There are 14 residues in the CDR3. As DNA, the CDR3 is TGCGCCAGCAGCCAAGAACAGGGGGCATCACCCCTCCACTTT. It specifies CASSQEQGASPLHF.

The chain carries TRBV19 and TRBJ2-3; D is possibly TRBD1 (7 bases). The CDR3 is 15 amino acids. From germline, CDR1 is LNHDA and CDR2 SQIVND (reference sequence). Trimming cost V 2 bases and J 1 base, with 10 bases left between them. The CDR3 reads CASSIRGTGTDTQYF. CDR3 sequence (DNA): TGTGCCAGTAGTATACGGGGGACAGGCACAGATACGCAGTATTTT.

The chain recombines TRBV7-2 with TRBJ1-2, with D possibly matching TRBD1 (6 bases). CDR1 is SGHTA, CDR2 FQGNSA, per germline. The CDR3 sequence is 16 residues long. V lost 1 base and J lost 4, with 16 bases in between. The CDR3 region is CASSLVVRGGSYGYTF. CDR3 in DNA: TGTGCCAGCAGCTTAGTAGTGCGGGGGGGCAGCTATGGCTACACCTTC.

The V and J genes are TRBV4-1 and TRBJ2-3; 10 nucleotides align to TRBD1. The V gene's germline CDR1 is MGHRA and CDR2 YSYEKL. The length of the CDR3 is 16 residues. V lost 1 base and J lost 1; bases outside the gene matches: 2. As DNA, the CDR3 is TGCGCCAGCAGCCAAGCCGGGACAGGGGGCACAGATACGCAGTATTTT. Translation: CASSQAGTGGTDTQYF.

This sequence joins TRBV7-9 and TRBJ1-2; TRBD1 agrees at 7 bases. Germline V gene sequence: CDR1 SEHNR, CDR2 FQNEAQ (reference sequence). Trimming at V came to 4 bases and at J to 8 bases, leaving 10 bases not matched to a gene. The CDR3 spans 14 residues. CDR3 in DNA: TGTGCCAGCAGCTCGGTCAAGGGGGCGCCCGGCTACACCTTC. This translates into CASSSVKGAPGYTF.

The CDR3 bases are TGTGCCAGCAGTTACAACAGGGGGCGCCCCTACGAGCAGTACTTC. Translated, it gives CASSYNRGRPYEQYF. The rearrangement joins TRBV6-5 to TRBJ2-7; TRBD1 aligns across 9 bases. V was clipped by 2 bases and J by 2 bases; unmatched bases: 4. Germline CDR1 MNHEY, CDR2 SVGAGI. The CDR3 extends over 15 amino acids.

The chain uses TRBV7-8 and TRBJ1-2; TRBD1 is a possible D gene (5 bases). V was trimmed by 2 bases and J by 2 bases, leaving 15 bases between them. The CDR3 runs to 16 residues. The germline V gene has CDR1 SGHVS and CDR2 FQNEAQ. The CDR3 loop reads CASSLTSRARNYGYTF. CDR3 coding DNA: TGTGCCAGCAGCTTAACTAGCAGGGCGCGCAACTATGGCTACACCTTC. Drawing the rest from reference TRBV7-8 and TRBJ1-2, the complete variable domain is GAGVSQSPRYKVAKRGQDVALRCDPISGHVSLFWYQQALGQGPEFLTYFQNEAQLDKSGLPSDRFFAERPEGSVSTLKIQRTQQEDSAVYLCASSLTSRARNYGYTFGSGTRLTVV.

V and J are TRBV7-8 and TRBJ2-2; 7 bases align to TRBD1. V lost 5 bases to trimming and J lost 1 base; unmatched junction nucleotides: 10. This CDR3 is built from 17 residues. CDR1 is SGHVS, CDR2 FQNEAQ, per germline. The CDR3 reads CASSLGGLGLNTGELFF. In DNA form, the CDR3 reads TGTGCCAGCAGCCTAGGGGGCCTCGGGCTGAACACCGGGGAGCTGTTTTTT.

This clone has only a few counts. The chain couples TRBV19 to TRBJ2-3, with 12 bases identical to TRBD2. V gave up 5 bases and J gave up 7 bases; unmatched junction bases: 10. The germline CDR1 and CDR2 sequences are LNHDA and SQIVND (reference sequence). There are 16 residues in the CDR3. As DNA, the CDR3 is TGTGCCAGTAGTTCCCGGACTAGCGGGGTCAGGAATACGCAGTATTTT. Translated: CASSSRTSGVRNTQYF.

The DNA for the CDR3 is TGTGCCAGTAGTCTCGGGGGGTATAGCAATCAGCCCCAGCATTTT. Amino acid sequence: CASSLGGYSNQPQHF. The genes are TRBV19 and TRBJ1-5; a possible D gene is TRBD1 (5 bases). With 5 bases removed from V and 0 bases from J, the gap between germline ends came to 11 bases. This CDR3 is 15 amino acids long. Looked up from germline, CDR1 is LNHDA and CDR2 is SQIVND (reference sequence).

Only one count was recorded for this clone. This CDR3 is CASSPKLAGYEQFF. CDR3 nucleotides: TGTGCCAGCAGCCCCAAACTAGCGGGATATGAGCAGTTCTTC. This chain links TRBV13 with TRBJ2-1; TRBD2 matches 10 bases. Germline CDR1 is PRHDT and CDR2 is FYEKMQ (reference sequence). CDR3 length: 14 residues. J gave up 8 bases and V 5 bases, and 6 bases lay outside the gene matches.

This clone was counted a few times. V and J are TRBV5-6 and TRBJ2-7; TRBD1 might be the D (6 bases). Germline-derived CDR1 and CDR2 are SGHDT and YYEEEE. V gave up 3 bases and J gave up 2 bases, with 9 bases separating them. The CDR3 totals 13 residues. CDR3 sequence reads: CASSSRGPYEQYF. CDR3 bases: TGTGCCAGCAGCTCCAGGGGACCCTACGAGCAGTACTTC. Together with reference TRBV5-6 and TRBJ2-7, the CDR3 gives the full variable domain: DAGVTQSPTHLIKTRGQQVTLRCSPKSGHDTVSWYQQALGQGPQFIFQYYEEEERQRGNFPDRFSGHQFPNYSSELNVNALLLGDSALYLCASSSRGPYEQYFGPGTRLTVT.

The chain links TRBV27 to TRBJ2-7; 9 bases match TRBD1. J was trimmed by 5 bases and V by 5 bases; bases with no gene match: 7. This CDR3 is 14 amino acids long. The V gene's germline CDR1 is MNHEY and CDR2 SMNVEV (reference sequence). Here the CDR3 reads CASSGGTGSNEQYF. In DNA form, the CDR3 reads TGTGCCAGCAGTGGGGGGACAGGGAGCAACGAGCAGTACTTC.

This clone was picked up a small number of times. The chain is built from TRBV10-3 and TRBJ2-7, with 10 bases that match TRBD1. V lost 2 bases, J lost 4 bases, and 2 bases stayed unmatched. Germline-derived CDR1 and CDR2 are ENHRY and SYGVKD. The length of the CDR3 is 14 residues. The CDR3 coding sequence is TGTGCCATCAGTGAGGACAGGGGGCGGTACGAGCAGTACTTC. Translating gives CAISEDRGRYEQYF.

This clone was seen once. This sequence joins TRBV4-3 and TRBJ2-7; 8 nucleotides agree with TRBD2. There are 16 residues in the CDR3. The germline CDR1 and CDR2 sequences are LGHNA and YSLEER. J lost 0 bases, V lost 3 bases, and 7 bases had no gene match. The CDR3 bases are TGCGCCAGCAGCCATAGTAGCGGGGAGGGCTCCTACGAGCAGTACTTC. This sequence encodes CASSHSSGEGSYEQYF.

The chain has TRBV18 and TRBJ2-7; D gene uncertain. Between the trimmed V and J ends, which lost 6 bases and 0 bases, there was a span of 15 bases. Germline CDR1 KGHSH, CDR2 LQKENI. The CDR3 has 15 amino acids. The CDR3 DNA follows: TGTGCCAGCTCTCCCCAGACACGAACCTCCTACGAGCAGTACTTC. Amino acids: CASSPQTRTSYEQYF.

The V call is TRBV18, the J call TRBJ2-2; D may be TRBD1 (5 bases). The CDR3 has 17 amino acids. CDR1 KGHSH and CDR2 LQKENI come from the germline V gene. V gave up 3 bases and J gave up 1 base, with 15 bases separating them. CDR3 loop: CASSPLPWGGNTGELFF. The CDR3, as DNA: TGTGCCAGCTCACCCTTGCCTTGGGGCGGGAACACCGGGGAGCTGTTTTTT.